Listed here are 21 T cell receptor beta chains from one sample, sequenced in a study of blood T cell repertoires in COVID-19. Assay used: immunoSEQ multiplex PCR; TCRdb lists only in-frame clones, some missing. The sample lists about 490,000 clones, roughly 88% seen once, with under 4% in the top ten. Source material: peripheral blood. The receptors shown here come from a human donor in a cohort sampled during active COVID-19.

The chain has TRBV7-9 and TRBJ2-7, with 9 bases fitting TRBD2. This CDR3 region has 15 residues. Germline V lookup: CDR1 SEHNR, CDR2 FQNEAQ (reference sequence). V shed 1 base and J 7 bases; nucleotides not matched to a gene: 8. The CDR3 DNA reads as TGTGCCAGCAGCTTAGTGGCGGGAGGGACGGGGGAGCAGTACTTC. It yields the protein CASSLVAGGTGEQYF.

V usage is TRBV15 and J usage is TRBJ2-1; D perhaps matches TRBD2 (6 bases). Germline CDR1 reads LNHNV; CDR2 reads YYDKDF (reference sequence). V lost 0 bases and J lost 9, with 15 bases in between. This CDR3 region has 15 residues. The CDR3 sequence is CATSRDRGVAGEQFF. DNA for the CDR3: TGTGCCACCAGCAGAGATCGCGGGGTAGCAGGTGAGCAGTTCTTC. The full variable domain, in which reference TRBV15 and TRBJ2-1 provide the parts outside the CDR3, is DAMVIQNPRYQVTQFGKPVTLSCSQTLNHNVMYWYQQKSSQAPKLLFHYYDKDFNNEADTPDNFQSRRPNTSFCFLDIRSPGLGDTAMYLCATSRDRGVAGEQFFGPGTRLTVL.

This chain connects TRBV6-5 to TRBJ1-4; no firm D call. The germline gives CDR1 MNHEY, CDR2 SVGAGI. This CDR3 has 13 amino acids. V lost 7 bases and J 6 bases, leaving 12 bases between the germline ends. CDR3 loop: CASTPGPYEKLFF. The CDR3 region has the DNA TGTGCCAGCACTCCGGGTCCCTATGAAAAACTGTTTTTT.

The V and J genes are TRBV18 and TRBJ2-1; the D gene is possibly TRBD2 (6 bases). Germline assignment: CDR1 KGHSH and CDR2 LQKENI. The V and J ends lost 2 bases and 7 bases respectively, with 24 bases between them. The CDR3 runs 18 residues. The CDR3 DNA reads TGTGCCAGCTCACCAAACGAAGGTGGTAGGAGGGGCCGGAATGAGCAGTTCTTC. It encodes CASSPNEGGRRGRNEQFF.

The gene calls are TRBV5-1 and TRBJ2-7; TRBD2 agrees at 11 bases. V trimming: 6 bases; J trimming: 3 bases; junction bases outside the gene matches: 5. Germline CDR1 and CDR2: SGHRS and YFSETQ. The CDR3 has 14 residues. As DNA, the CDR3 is TGCGCCAGCAAAACTAGCGGGAGAGACTACGAGCAGTACTTC. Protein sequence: CASKTSGRDYEQYF.

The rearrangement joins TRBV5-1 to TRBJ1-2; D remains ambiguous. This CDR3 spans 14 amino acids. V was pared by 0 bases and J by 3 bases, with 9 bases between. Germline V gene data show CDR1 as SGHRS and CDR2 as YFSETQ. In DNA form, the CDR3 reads TGCGCCAGCAGCTTGGGCCAGGTTGACTATGGCTACACCTTC. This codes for CASSLGQVDYGYTF. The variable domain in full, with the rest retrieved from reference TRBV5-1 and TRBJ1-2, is KAGVTQTPRYLIKTRGQQVTLSCSPISGHRSVSWYQQTPGQGLQFLFEYFSETQRNKGNFPGRFSGRQFSNSRSEMNVSTLELGDSALYLCASSLGQVDYGYTFGSGTRLTVV.

CDR3 sequence: CASSAEGTSGSTDTQYF. The DNA of the CDR3 is TGTGCCAGCAGCGCCGAAGGGACTAGCGGGAGCACAGATACGCAGTATTTT. This chain connects TRBV7-6 to TRBJ2-3; TRBD2 matches 12 bases. J lost 0 bases, V lost 5 bases, and 6 bases had no gene match. The CDR3 runs 17 residues. Germline values: CDR1 SGHVS, CDR2 FNYEAQ.

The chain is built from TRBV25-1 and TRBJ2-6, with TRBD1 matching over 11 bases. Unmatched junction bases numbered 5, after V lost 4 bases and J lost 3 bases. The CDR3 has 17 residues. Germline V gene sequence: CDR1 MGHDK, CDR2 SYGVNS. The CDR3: CASSGWTGGSGANVLTF. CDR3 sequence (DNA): TGTGCCAGCAGTGGATGGACAGGGGGCAGTGGGGCCAACGTCCTGACTTTC. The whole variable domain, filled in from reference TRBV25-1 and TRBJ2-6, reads EADIYQTPRYLVIGTGKKITLECSQTMGHDKMYWYQQDPGMELHLIHYSYGVNSTEKGDLSSESTVSRIRTEHFPLTLESARPSHTSQYLCASSGWTGGSGANVLTFGAGSRLTVL.

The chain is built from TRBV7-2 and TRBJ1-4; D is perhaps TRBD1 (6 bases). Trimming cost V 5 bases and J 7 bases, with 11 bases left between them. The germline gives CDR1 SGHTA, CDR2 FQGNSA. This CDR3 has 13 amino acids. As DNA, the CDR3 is TGTGCCAGCAGCCGACAGGCATCTGAAAAACTGTTTTTT. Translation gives CASSRQASEKLFF.

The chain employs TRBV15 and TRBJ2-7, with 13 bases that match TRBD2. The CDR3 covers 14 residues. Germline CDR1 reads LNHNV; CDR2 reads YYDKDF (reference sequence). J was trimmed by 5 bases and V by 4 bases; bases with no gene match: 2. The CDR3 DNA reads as TGTGCCACCAGCATAGGGACTAGCGGGAACGAGCAGTACTTC. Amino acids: CATSIGTSGNEQYF.

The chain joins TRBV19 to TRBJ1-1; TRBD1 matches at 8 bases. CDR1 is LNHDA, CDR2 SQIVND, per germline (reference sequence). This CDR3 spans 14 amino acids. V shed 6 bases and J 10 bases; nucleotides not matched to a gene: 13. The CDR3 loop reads CASSQTGEWRGAFF. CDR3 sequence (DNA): TGTGCCAGTAGCCAGACAGGGGAATGGCGAGGAGCTTTCTTT.

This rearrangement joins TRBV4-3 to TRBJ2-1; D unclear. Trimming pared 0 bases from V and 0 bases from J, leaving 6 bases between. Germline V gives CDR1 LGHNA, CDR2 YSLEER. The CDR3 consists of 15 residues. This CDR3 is CASSQDHSSYNEQFF. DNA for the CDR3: TGCGCCAGCAGCCAAGATCACAGCTCCTACAATGAGCAGTTCTTC.

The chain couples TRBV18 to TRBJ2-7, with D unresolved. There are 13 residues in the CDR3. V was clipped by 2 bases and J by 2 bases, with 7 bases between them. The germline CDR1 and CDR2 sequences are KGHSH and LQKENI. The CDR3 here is CASSPGSTYEQYF. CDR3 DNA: TGTGCCAGCTCACCAGGCAGTACCTACGAGCAGTACTTC. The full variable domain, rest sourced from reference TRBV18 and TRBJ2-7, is NAGVMQNPRHLVRRRGQEARLRCSPMKGHSHVYWYRQLPEEGLKFMVYLQKENIIDESGMPKERFSAEFPKEGPSILRIQQVVRGDSAAYFCASSPGSTYEQYFGPGTRLTVT.

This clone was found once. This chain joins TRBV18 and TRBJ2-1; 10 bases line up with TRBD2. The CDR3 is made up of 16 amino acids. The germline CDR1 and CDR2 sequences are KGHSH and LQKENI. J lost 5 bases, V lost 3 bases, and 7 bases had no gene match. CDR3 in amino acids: CASSPLGTSVNNEQFF. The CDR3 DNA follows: TGTGCCAGCTCACCCCTCGGGACTAGCGTCAACAATGAGCAGTTCTTC. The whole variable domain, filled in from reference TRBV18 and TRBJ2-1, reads NAGVMQNPRHLVRRRGQEARLRCSPMKGHSHVYWYRQLPEEGLKFMVYLQKENIIDESGMPKERFSAEFPKEGPSILRIQQVVRGDSAAYFCASSPLGTSVNNEQFFGPGTRLTVL.

For the CDR3, the DNA is TGTGCCAGCAGCTTAGATCTTCAGCCCCAGCATTTT. This codes for CASSLDLQPQHF. V gene TRBV7-9 combines with J gene TRBJ1-5, with D unresolved. Between the trimmed V and J ends, which lost 1 base and 6 bases, there was a span of 4 bases. CDR3 length: 12 residues. The germline V gene has CDR1 SEHNR and CDR2 FQNEAQ (reference sequence). Full variable domain (missing parts from reference TRBV7-9 and TRBJ1-5): DTGVSQNPRHKITKRGQNVTFRCDPISEHNRLYWYRQTLGQGPEFLTYFQNEAQLEKSRLLSDRFSAERPKGSFSTLEIQRTEQGDSAMYLCASSLDLQPQHFGDGTRLSIL.

The CDR3 sequence: CASSLAGGPNEQYF. CDR3 coding DNA: TGTGCCAGCAGTTTAGCGGGAGGGCCCAACGAGCAGTACTTC. The chain carries TRBV27 and TRBJ2-7; 9 bases agree with TRBD2. The CDR3 extends over 14 amino acids. From germline, CDR1 is MNHEY and CDR2 SMNVEV (reference sequence). After removal of 2 bases from V and 5 bases from J, the junction contained 4 bases not matched to a gene.

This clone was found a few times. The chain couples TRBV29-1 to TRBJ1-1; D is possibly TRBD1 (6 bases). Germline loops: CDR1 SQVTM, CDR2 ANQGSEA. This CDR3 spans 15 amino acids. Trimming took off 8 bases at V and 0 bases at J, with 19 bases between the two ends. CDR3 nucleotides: TGCAGCATTACCCCACCGCCAGGGGTGAACACTGAAGCTTTCTTT. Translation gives CSITPPPGVNTEAFF.

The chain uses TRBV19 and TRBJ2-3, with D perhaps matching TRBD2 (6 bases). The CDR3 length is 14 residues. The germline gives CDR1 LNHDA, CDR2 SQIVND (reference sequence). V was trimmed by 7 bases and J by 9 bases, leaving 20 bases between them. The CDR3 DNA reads TGTGCCAGTACTCCTTCCCCGGGAGCGCAGACGCAGTATTTT. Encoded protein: CASTPSPGAQTQYF.

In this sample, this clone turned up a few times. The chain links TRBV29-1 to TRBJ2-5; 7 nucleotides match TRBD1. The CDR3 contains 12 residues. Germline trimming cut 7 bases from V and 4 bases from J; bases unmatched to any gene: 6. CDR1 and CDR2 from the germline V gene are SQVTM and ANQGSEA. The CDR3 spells CSDRTGVETQYF. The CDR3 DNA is TGCAGCGATAGAACAGGGGTAGAGACCCAGTACTTC.

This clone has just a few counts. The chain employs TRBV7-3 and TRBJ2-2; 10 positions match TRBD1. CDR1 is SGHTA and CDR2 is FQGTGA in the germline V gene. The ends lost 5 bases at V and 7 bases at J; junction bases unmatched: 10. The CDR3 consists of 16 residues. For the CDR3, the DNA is TGTGCCAGCAGCCCGAGACAGGGGGCGGGGAACGGGGAGCTGTTTTTT. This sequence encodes CASSPRQGAGNGELFF. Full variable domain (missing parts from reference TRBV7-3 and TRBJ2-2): GAGVSQTPSNKVTEKGKYVELRCDPISGHTALYWYRQSLGQGPEFLIYFQGTGAADDSGLPNDRFFAVRPEGSVSTLKIQRTERGDSAVYLCASSPRQGAGNGELFFGEGSRLTVL.

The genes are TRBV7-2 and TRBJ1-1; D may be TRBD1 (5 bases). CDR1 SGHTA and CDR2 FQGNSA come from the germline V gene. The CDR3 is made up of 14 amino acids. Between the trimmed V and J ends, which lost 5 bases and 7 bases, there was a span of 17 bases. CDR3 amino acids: CASSATVAGYEAFF. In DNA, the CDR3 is TGTGCCAGCAGCGCAACAGTTGCAGGGTATGAAGCTTTCTTT.